The clone carrying this T cell receptor (beta chain) was seen just once. TCRdb's copy holds only in-frame clones and misses some; the assay was immunoSEQ multiplex PCR. The sample gives 160,000 or so clones, roughly 90% of which show up once; 0.65% to 0.85% is in the top ten. The data derive from a study of control samples from healthy donors and cancer patients. V lost 6 bases, J lost 0 bases, and 17 bases stayed unmatched. The CDR3 totals 20 residues. Germline CDR1 and CDR2: MNHNY and SVGAGI (reference sequence). This sequence joins TRBV6-6 and TRBJ1-4; 9 bases line up with TRBD1. This TCR came from a woman in her 30s in good health. Sequences were obtained from blood. CDR3 amino acids: CASSDLYRPGQGSTNEKLFF. The CDR3 coding sequence is TGTGCCAGCAGCGATTTATACCGACCGGGACAGGGTTCAACTAATGAAAAACTGTTTTTT.